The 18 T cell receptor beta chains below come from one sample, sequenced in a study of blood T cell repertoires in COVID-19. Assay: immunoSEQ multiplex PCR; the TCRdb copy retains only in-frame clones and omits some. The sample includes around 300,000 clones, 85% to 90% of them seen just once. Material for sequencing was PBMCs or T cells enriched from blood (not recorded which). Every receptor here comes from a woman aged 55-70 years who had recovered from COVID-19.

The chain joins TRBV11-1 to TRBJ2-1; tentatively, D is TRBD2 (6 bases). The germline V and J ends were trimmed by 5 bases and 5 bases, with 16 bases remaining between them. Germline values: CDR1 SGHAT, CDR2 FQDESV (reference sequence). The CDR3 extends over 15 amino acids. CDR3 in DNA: TGTGCCAGCAGCCACCGCAGCGGGTCCCACAATGAGCAGTTCTTC. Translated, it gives CASSHRSGSHNEQFF.

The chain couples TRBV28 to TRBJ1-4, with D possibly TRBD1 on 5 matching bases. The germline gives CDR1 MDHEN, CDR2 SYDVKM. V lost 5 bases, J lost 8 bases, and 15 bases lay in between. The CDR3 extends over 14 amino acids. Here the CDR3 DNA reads TGTGCCAGCAGTGCCTCCGGGGGTAAGGAAAAACTGTTTTTT. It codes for CASSASGGKEKLFF.

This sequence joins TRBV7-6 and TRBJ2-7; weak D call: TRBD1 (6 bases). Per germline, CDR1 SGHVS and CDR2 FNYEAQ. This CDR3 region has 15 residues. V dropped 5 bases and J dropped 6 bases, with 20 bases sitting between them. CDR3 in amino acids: CASSPAGTPSAEQYF. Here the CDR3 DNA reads TGTGCCAGCAGCCCCGCCGGGACACCCAGTGCCGAGCAGTACTTC.

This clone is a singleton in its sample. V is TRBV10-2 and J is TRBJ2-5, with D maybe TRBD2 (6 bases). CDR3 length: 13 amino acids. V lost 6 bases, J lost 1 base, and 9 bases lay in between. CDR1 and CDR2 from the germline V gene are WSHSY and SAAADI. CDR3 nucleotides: TGCGCCAGCAGGTCAGCGGGCCAAGAGACCCAGTACTTC. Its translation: CASRSAGQETQYF.

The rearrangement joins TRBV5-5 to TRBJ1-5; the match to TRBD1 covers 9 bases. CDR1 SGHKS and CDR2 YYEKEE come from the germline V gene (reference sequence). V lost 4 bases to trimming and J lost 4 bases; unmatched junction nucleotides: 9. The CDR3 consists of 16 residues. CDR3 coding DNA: TGTGCCAGCAGCAATTACCCCGGGACAGGGAATCAGCCCCAGCATTTT. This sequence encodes CASSNYPGTGNQPQHF.

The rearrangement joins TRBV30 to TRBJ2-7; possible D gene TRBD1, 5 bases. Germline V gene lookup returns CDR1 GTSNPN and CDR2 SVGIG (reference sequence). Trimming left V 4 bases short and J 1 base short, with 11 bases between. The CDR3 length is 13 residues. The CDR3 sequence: CAWMPRGSYEQYF. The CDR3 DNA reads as TGTGCCTGGATGCCAAGGGGATCCTACGAGCAGTACTTC.

CDR3 in amino acids: CASSSRAGWNNEQFF. CDR3 nucleotide sequence: TGTGCCAGCAGCTCCCGGGCAGGGTGGAACAATGAGCAGTTCTTC. This sequence joins TRBV7-9 and TRBJ2-1, with a possible D match to TRBD1 (5 bases). V dropped 4 bases and J dropped 5 bases, with 15 bases sitting between them. The CDR3 is 15 amino acids. From germline, CDR1 is SEHNR and CDR2 FQNEAQ (reference sequence).

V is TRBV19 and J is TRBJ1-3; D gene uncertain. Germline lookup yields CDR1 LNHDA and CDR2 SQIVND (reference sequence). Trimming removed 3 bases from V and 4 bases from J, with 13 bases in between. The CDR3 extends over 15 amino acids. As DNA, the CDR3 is TGTGCCAGTAGTATTCTTGACACGTCCGGAAACACCATATATTTT. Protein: CASSILDTSGNTIYF.

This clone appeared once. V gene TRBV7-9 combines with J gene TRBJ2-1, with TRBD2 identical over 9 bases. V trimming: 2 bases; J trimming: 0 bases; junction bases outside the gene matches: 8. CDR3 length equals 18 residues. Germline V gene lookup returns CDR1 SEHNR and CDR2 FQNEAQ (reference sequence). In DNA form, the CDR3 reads TGTGCCAGCAGCTTACCCCGGGCGGGGGGGAGCTCCTACAATGAGCAGTTCTTC. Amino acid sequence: CASSLPRAGGSSYNEQFF. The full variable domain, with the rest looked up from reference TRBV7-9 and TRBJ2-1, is DTGVSQNPRHKITKRGQNVTFRCDPISEHNRLYWYRQTLGQGPEFLTYFQNEAQLEKSRLLSDRFSAERPKGSFSTLEIQRTEQGDSAMYLCASSLPRAGGSSYNEQFFGPGTRLTVL.

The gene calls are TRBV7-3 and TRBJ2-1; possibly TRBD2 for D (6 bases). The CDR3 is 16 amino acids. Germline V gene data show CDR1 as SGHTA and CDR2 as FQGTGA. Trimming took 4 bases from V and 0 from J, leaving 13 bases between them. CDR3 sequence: CASSSPVGSSYNEQFF. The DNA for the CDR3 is TGTGCCAGCAGCTCCCCTGTCGGGAGCTCCTACAATGAGCAGTTCTTC.

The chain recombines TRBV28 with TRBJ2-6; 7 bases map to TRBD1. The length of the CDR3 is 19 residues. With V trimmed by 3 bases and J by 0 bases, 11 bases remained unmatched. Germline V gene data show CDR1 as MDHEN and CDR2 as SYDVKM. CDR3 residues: CASSFLGGASDSGANVLTF. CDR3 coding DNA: TGTGCCAGCAGTTTCTTAGGGGGCGCATCCGACTCTGGGGCCAACGTCCTGACTTTC.

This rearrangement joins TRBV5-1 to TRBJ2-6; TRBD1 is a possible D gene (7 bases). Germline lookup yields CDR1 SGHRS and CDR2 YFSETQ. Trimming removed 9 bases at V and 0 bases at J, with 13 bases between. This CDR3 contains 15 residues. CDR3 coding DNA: TGCGCCACTACAGGGGAGGTCTCTGGGGCCAACGTCCTGACTTTC. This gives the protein CATTGEVSGANVLTF.

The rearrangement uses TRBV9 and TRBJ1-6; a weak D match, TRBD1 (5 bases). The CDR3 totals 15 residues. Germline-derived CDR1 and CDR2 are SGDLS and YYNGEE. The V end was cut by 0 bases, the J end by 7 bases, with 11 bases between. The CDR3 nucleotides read TGTGCCAGCAGCGTAGAGGGGATTAGGAATTCACCCCTCCACTTT. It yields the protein CASSVEGIRNSPLHF.

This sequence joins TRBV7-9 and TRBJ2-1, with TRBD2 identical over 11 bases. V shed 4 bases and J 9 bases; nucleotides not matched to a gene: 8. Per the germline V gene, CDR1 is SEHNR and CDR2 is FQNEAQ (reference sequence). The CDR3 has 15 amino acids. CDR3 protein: CASSYATSGVGEQFF. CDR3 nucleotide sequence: TGTGCCAGCAGCTACGCGACTAGCGGGGTGGGTGAGCAGTTCTTC.

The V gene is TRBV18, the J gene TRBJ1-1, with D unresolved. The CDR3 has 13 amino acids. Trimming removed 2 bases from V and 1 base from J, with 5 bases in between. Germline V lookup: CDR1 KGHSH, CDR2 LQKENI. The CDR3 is CASSPTRNTEAFF. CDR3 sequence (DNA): TGTGCCAGCTCACCAACAAGGAACACTGAAGCTTTCTTT.

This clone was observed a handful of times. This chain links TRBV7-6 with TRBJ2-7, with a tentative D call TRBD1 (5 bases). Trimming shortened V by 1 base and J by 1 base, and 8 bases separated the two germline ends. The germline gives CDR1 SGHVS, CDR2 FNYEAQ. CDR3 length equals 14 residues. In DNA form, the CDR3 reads TGTGCCAGCAGCTTAGGGCACAGGTCCTACGAGCAGTACTTC. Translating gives CASSLGHRSYEQYF.

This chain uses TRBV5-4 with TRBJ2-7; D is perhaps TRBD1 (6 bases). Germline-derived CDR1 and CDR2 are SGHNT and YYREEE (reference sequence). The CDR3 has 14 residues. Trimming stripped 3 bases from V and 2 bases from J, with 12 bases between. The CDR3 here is CASSSGTLAYEQYF. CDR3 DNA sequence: TGTGCCAGCAGCTCCGGGACACTGGCCTACGAGCAGTACTTC.

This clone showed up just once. The CDR3 protein is CASSYGQEDYGYTF. DNA of the CDR3: TGTGCCAGCAGTTACGGTCAGGAAGACTATGGCTACACCTTC. This sequence joins TRBV6-5 and TRBJ1-2; D gene ambiguous. Trimming shortened V by 2 bases and J by 3 bases, and 10 bases separated the two germline ends. The CDR3 is made up of 14 amino acids. Germline V lookup: CDR1 MNHEY, CDR2 SVGAGI.